This TCR beta chain is drawn from a study of CD8+CD57+ T cells in acquired aplastic anemia. Study background: Each DNA sample taken from sorted CD4+ and CD8+ cells came to around 2.9 ug on average.

Genomic DNA was employed as the template in profiling TCR beta VDJ and CDR3. TCRdb passed the reads through MiXCR, listing each CDR3 protein once. The data show about 64,000 distinct CDR3 sequences, under 55% seen once. Turning to this clonotype: Its specificity is not known.

Study-wide points: Comparison of patients with controls identified twenty-nine shared CD8+ CDR3 sequences.

The length of the CDR3 is 16 residues. With 7 bases clipped from V and 2 bases from J, the junction kept 12 bases outside the gene matches. Germline V gives CDR1 KGHDR, CDR2 SFDVKD. The V and J genes are TRBV24-1 and TRBJ2-7, with TRBD1 matching over 8 bases. The sequenced material came from sorted CD4+, CD8+, or CD8+CD57+ T cells (not recorded which) from PBMCs. The receptor was isolated from a human donor in good health, serving as a control. The CDR3 nucleotides are TGTGCCACCAGACGGGACAGGATCTCCGGCACCTACGAGCAGTACTTC. Encoded protein: CATRRDRISGTYEQYF.